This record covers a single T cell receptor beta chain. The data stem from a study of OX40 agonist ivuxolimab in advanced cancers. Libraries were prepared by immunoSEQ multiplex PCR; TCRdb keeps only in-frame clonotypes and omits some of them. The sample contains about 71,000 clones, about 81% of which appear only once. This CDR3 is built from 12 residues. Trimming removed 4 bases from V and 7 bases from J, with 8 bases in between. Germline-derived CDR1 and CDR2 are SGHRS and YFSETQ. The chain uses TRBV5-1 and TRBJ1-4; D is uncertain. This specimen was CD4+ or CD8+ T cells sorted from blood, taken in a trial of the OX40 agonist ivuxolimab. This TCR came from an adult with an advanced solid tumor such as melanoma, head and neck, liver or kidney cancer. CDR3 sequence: CASSVDGEKLFF. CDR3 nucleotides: TGCGCCAGCAGCGTGGACGGTGAAAAACTGTTTTTT.